The 26 T cell receptor beta chains reported below all come from one sample, sequenced in a study of blood T cell repertoires in COVID-19. Data came from immunoSEQ multiplex PCR; TCRdb stores just in-frame clones and leaves some out. The sample lists tens of thousands of clones; 80% to 90% were seen once. The sample taken for sequencing was peripheral blood. All receptors come from a human donor in a cohort sampled during active COVID-19.

The chain carries TRBV4-1 and TRBJ1-2, with 9 bases identical to TRBD1. The CDR3 consists of 14 residues. J lost 3 bases, V lost 4 bases, and 3 bases had no gene match. Looked up from germline, CDR1 is MGHRA and CDR2 is YSYEKL. The CDR3 reads CASSPGQGHYGYTF. In nucleotides, the CDR3 is TGCGCCAGCAGCCCCGGACAGGGGCACTATGGCTACACCTTC.

The rearrangement uses TRBV5-1 and TRBJ2-7, with D possibly being TRBD2 (6 bases). The CDR3 is 15 amino acids. V was clipped by 1 base and J by 0 bases, with 11 bases between them. CDR1 is SGHRS, CDR2 YFSETQ, per germline. CDR3 amino acids: CASSLWDGSSYEQYF. In nucleotides, the CDR3 is TGCGCCAGCAGCTTGTGGGACGGGAGCTCCTACGAGCAGTACTTC.

This clone occurred once. CDR3 DNA sequence: TGTGCCAGTAGTACTTCTAGCGGGGGTAGAGATACGCAGTATTTT. The encoded protein is CASSTSSGGRDTQYF. The chain uses TRBV19 and TRBJ2-3, with 10 bases fitting TRBD2. CDR1 LNHDA and CDR2 SQIVND come from the germline V gene (reference sequence). Trimming removed 4 bases from V and 5 bases from J; junction bases left unmatched: 6. The CDR3 spans 15 residues. Full variable domain (outside the CDR3, taken from reference TRBV19 and TRBJ2-3): DGGITQSPKYLFRKEGQNVTLSCEQNLNHDAMYWYRQDPGQGLRLIYYSQIVNDFQKGDIAEGYSVSREKKESFPLTVTSAQKNPTAFYLCASSTSSGGRDTQYFGPGTRLTVL.

The V call is TRBV5-1, the J call TRBJ2-1; TRBD1 agrees at 10 bases. The CDR3 has 15 amino acids. The germline gives CDR1 SGHRS, CDR2 YFSETQ. Losses at the gene ends were 4 bases for V and 7 bases for J; bases not matched to a gene: 8. CDR3 bases: TGCGCCAGCAGCCCCCCGGACAGGGGGGGTAATGAGCAGTTCTTC. Its translation: CASSPPDRGGNEQFF.

V and J are TRBV2 and TRBJ2-3, with D possibly TRBD1 on 5 matching bases. This CDR3 has 14 amino acids. V lost 8 bases and J 0 bases, leaving 12 bases between the germline ends. From germline, CDR1 is SNHLY and CDR2 FYNNEI. CDR3 sequence: CASLTDPSTDTQYF. The CDR3 coding sequence is TGTGCCAGCCTGACAGATCCGAGCACAGATACGCAGTATTTT. The whole variable domain, remainder taken from reference TRBV2 and TRBJ2-3, is EPEVTQTPSHQVTQMGQEVILRCVPISNHLYFYWYRQILGQKVEFLVSFYNNEISEKSEIFDDQFSVERPDGSNFTLKIRSTKLEDSAMYFCASLTDPSTDTQYFGPGTRLTVL.

V is TRBV5-1 and J is TRBJ2-5, with 12 bases identical to TRBD2. The CDR3 has 16 residues. Unmatched junction bases numbered 9, after V lost 4 bases and J lost 5 bases. The germline V gene has CDR1 SGHRS and CDR2 YFSETQ. CDR3 coding DNA: TGCGCCAGCAGCGCCTCTAGCGGGGGGGCCCAGGAGACCCAGTACTTC. This codes for CASSASSGGAQETQYF.

The gene calls are TRBV7-6 and TRBJ2-5, with D perhaps TRBD1 (6 bases). V was shortened by 5 bases and J by 2 bases, with 12 bases between the two germline ends. The length of the CDR3 is 14 residues. Per the germline V gene, CDR1 is SGHVS and CDR2 is FNYEAQ. In DNA form, the CDR3 reads TGTGCCAGCAGCCAGATGACAGGACAAGAGACCCAGTACTTC. Translated: CASSQMTGQETQYF.

This clone turned up a few times. The chain joins TRBV12-3 or TRBV12-4 to TRBJ2-5; 7 bases are a match to TRBD1. This CDR3 is built from 13 residues. V shed 6 bases, J shed 5 bases, and the junction held 6 bases outside the gene matches. Here the CDR3 reads CASSSTGPETQYF. The CDR3 DNA follows: TGTGCCAGCAGCTCGACAGGGCCTGAGACCCAGTACTTC.

The V call is TRBV6-5, the J call TRBJ2-5; 9 bases are shared with TRBD1. The CDR3 sequence is 16 residues long. After removal of 8 bases from V and 4 bases from J, the junction contained 14 bases not matched to a gene. Germline V lookup: CDR1 MNHEY, CDR2 SVGAGI. The DNA for the CDR3 is TGTGCCAGCCGTTCGAGGACAGGGGTTTGGGGAGAGACCCAGTACTTC. Translated: CASRSRTGVWGETQYF.

V and J are TRBV28 and TRBJ1-1; D remains ambiguous. The V gene's germline CDR1 is MDHEN and CDR2 SYDVKM. V lost 7 bases to trimming and J lost 1 base, with 10 bases between them. The CDR3 is 13 residues long. In nucleotides, the CDR3 is TGTGCCAGCACACCGCCGGGGAACACTGAAGCTTTCTTT. This sequence encodes CASTPPGNTEAFF.

This chain connects TRBV10-3 to TRBJ2-5, with D unclear. The CDR3 extends over 14 amino acids. With 6 bases removed from V and 2 bases from J, the gap between germline ends came to 13 bases. The germline V gene has CDR1 ENHRY and CDR2 SYGVKD. In DNA form, the CDR3 reads TGTGCCATCAGCCGTGACATAGGACAAGAGACCCAGTACTTC. It encodes CAISRDIGQETQYF.

This rearrangement joins TRBV5-1 to TRBJ2-5; D possibly corresponds to TRBD2 (6 bases). The CDR3 has 15 residues. Germline V lookup: CDR1 SGHRS, CDR2 YFSETQ. Trimming cost V 0 bases and J 1 base, with 10 bases left between them. The CDR3, as DNA: TGCGCCAGCAGCTTGGCCCGACTAGTCCAAGAGACCCAGTACTTC. Encoded protein: CASSLARLVQETQYF.

This clone turned up a few times. The chain links TRBV10-2 to TRBJ2-1; possibly TRBD2 for D (5 bases). The CDR3 consists of 14 residues. V dropped 8 bases and J dropped 3 bases, with 14 bases sitting between them. Germline values: CDR1 WSHSY, CDR2 SAAADI. CDR3 DNA sequence: TGCGCCAGCCAACGCGGGTTGGGCTACAATGAGCAGTTCTTC. Residues: CASQRGLGYNEQFF.

The CDR3 sequence: CASSQDNRPHSGNTIYF. In nucleotides, the CDR3 is TGCGCCAGCAGCCAGGACAACCGGCCGCATAGTGGAAACACCATATATTTT. The chain links TRBV4-3 to TRBJ1-3, with a weak D call TRBD1 (5 bases). Per germline, CDR1 LGHNA and CDR2 YSLEER. The CDR3 runs to 17 residues. Trimming stripped 3 bases from V and 3 bases from J, with 18 bases between.

The J gene is TRBJ1-2, the V gene TRBV7-8; 7 bases are a match to TRBD1. The CDR3 is made up of 18 amino acids. V was pared by 3 bases and J by 13 bases, with 26 bases of the junction left unmatched. Germline V CDR1 and CDR2: SGHVS, FQNEAQ. CDR3 in amino acids: CASSFRSQGSLLGEAGTF. CDR3 sequence (DNA): TGTGCCAGCAGCTTTAGGTCACAGGGGAGTCTTCTTGGGGAGGCTGGCACCTTC.

This clone was counted between two and nine times. The DNA of the CDR3 is TGTGCCAGCAGCCGATTTAACTCGTATAATTCACCCCTCCACTTT. Protein product: CASSRFNSYNSPLHF. The V call is TRBV6-5, the J call TRBJ1-6; unclear D gene. CDR3 size: 15 residues. Germline values: CDR1 MNHEY, CDR2 SVGAGI. Trimming pared 6 bases from V and 4 bases from J, leaving 13 bases between.

This chain uses TRBV24-1 with TRBJ1-2; 7 bases are shared with TRBD1. CDR1 and CDR2 (germline): KGHDR, SFDVKD. The V and J ends lost 2 bases and 2 bases, in that order; junction bases with no gene match: 4. The CDR3 is made up of 15 amino acids. CDR3 amino acids: CATSDSWTGNYGYTF. The DNA of the CDR3 is TGTGCCACCAGTGATTCATGGACAGGCAACTATGGCTACACCTTC.

The chain employs TRBV7-2 and TRBJ2-4; D ambiguous. The CDR3 totals 17 residues. Trimming shortened V by 1 base and J by 8 bases, and 21 bases separated the two germline ends. Germline V gene sequence: CDR1 SGHTA, CDR2 FQGNSA. DNA of the CDR3: TGTGCCAGCAGCTTAGAGTCGGTCATTCCCACGTTGGACATTCAGTACTTC. Residues: CASSLESVIPTLDIQYF.

The V gene is TRBV19, the J gene TRBJ2-1; TRBD2 is a possible D gene (5 bases). The germline V gene has CDR1 LNHDA and CDR2 SQIVND (reference sequence). The ends were cut back, 5 bases at V and 2 bases at J, with 13 bases in the middle. This CDR3 has 15 amino acids. The CDR3 nucleotides are TGTGCCAGTAGTTTGGGCAATAGCGCCTACAATGAGCAGTTCTTC. This sequence encodes CASSLGNSAYNEQFF.

This rearrangement joins TRBV4-1 to TRBJ2-1, with D possibly TRBD1 on 6 matching bases. This CDR3 has 16 amino acids. The V gene lost 1 base and the J gene lost 0 bases, with 10 bases spanning the gap. Germline V lookup: CDR1 MGHRA, CDR2 YSYEKL. The CDR3 DNA is TGCGCCAGCAGCCAAGTACAGGGAGACTCCTACAATGAGCAGTTCTTC. Protein: CASSQVQGDSYNEQFF.

The chain employs TRBV18 and TRBJ2-7; 9 positions agree with TRBD2. Germline lookup yields CDR1 KGHSH and CDR2 LQKENI. The V gene end was trimmed by 3 bases and the J gene end by 6 bases; junction bases not matched to a gene: 6. The CDR3 runs to 14 residues. CDR3 DNA sequence: TGTGCCAGCTCACCCCAGCGGGAGGTACTCGAGCAGTACTTC. It codes for CASSPQREVLEQYF.

The chain is built from TRBV30 and TRBJ2-7, with D possibly being TRBD1 (6 bases). Trimming cost V 0 bases and J 6 bases, with 12 bases left between them. The CDR3 spans 13 residues. Germline V gene sequence: CDR1 GTSNPN, CDR2 SVGIG (reference sequence). For the CDR3, the DNA is TGTGCCTGGAGTGTATCAGGGGCGTTCGAGCAGTACTTC. Translated, it gives CAWSVSGAFEQYF.

The chain uses TRBV6-2 or TRBV6-3 and TRBJ1-1; 8 nucleotides align to TRBD1. The CDR3 is 15 amino acids. Germline V gives CDR1 MNHEY, CDR2 SVGEGT. V trimming: 5 bases; J trimming: 2 bases; junction bases outside the gene matches: 7. The DNA of the CDR3 is TGTGCCAGCAGTGGAGGACAGGGCCGCAACACTGAAGCTTTCTTT. It yields the protein CASSGGQGRNTEAFF.

This rearrangement joins TRBV3-1 (or the pseudogene TRBV3-2) to TRBJ2-6; D gene unclear. This CDR3 contains 17 residues. Trimming pared 0 bases from V and 0 bases from J, leaving 9 bases between. Germline V CDR1 and CDR2: LGHDT, YNNKEL (reference sequence). In nucleotides, the CDR3 is TGTGCCAGCAGCCAAGATCCAGGTGTCTCTGGGGCCAACGTCCTGACTTTC. Translation: CASSQDPGVSGANVLTF.

This chain links TRBV28 with TRBJ2-2, with 7 bases matching TRBD2. Germline V gene sequence: CDR1 MDHEN, CDR2 SYDVKM. The J segment lost 1 base and the V segment lost 3 bases, leaving 5 bases of the junction unmatched. CDR3 length equals 16 residues. The CDR3 DNA reads as TGTGCCAGCAGTTTCCATTTAGCGGGGAACACCGGGGAGCTGTTTTTT. Protein product: CASSFHLAGNTGELFF.

V and J are TRBV6-6 and TRBJ1-4; 11 nucleotides match TRBD1. Germline V gene lookup returns CDR1 MNHNY and CDR2 SVGAGI (reference sequence). CDR3 length: 15 amino acids. The V segment lost 10 bases and the J segment 3 bases; nucleotides outside the gene matches: 7. CDR3 protein: CATRDRGKANEKLFF. For the CDR3, the DNA is TGTGCCACACGGGACAGGGGGAAAGCTAATGAAAAACTGTTTTTT.